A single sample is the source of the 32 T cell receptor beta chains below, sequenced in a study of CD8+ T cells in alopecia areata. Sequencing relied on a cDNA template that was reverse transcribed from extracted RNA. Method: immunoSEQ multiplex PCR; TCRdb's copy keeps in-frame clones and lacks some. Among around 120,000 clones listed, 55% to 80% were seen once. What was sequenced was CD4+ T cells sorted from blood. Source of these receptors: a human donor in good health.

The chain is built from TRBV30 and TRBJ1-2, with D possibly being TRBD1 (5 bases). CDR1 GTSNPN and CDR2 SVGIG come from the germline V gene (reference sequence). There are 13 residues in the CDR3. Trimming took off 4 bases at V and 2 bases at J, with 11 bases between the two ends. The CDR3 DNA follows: TGTGCCTGGACCCCAACAGGAAACTATGGCTACACCTTC. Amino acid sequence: CAWTPTGNYGYTF.

The CDR3 nucleotides read TGTGCCAGCAGCGTAGCTGGAGAGACCCAGTACTTC. Protein product: CASSVAGETQYF. The chain has TRBV9 and TRBJ2-5; D unclear. Germline CDR1 and CDR2: SGDLS and YYNGEE. The CDR3 loop spans 12 amino acids. V was trimmed by 0 bases and J by 4 bases, leaving 4 bases between them.

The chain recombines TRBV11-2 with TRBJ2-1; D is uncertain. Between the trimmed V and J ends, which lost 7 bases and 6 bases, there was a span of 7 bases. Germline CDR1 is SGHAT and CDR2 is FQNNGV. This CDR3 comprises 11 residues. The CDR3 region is CASTVANEQFF. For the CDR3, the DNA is TGTGCCAGCACCGTGGCCAATGAGCAGTTCTTC.

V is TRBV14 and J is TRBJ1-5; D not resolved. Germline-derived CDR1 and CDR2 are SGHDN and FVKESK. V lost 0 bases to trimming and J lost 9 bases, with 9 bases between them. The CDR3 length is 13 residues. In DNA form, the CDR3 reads TGTGCCAGCAGCCAAGATGCGGCAATGCCCCAGCATTTT. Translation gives CASSQDAAMPQHF.

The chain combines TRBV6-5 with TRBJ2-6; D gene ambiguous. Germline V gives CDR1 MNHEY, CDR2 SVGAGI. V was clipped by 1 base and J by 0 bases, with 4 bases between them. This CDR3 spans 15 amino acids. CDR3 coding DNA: TGTGCCAGCAGTTACTTCGGCTCTGGGGCCAACGTCCTGACTTTC. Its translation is CASSYFGSGANVLTF.

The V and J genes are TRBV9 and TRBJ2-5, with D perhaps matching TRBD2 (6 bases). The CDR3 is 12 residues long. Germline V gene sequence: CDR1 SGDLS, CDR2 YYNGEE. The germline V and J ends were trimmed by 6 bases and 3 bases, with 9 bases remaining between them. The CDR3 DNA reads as TGTGCCAGCACCTGGGGGGAAGAGACCCAGTACTTC. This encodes CASTWGEETQYF. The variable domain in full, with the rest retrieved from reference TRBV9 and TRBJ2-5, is DSGVTQTPKHLITATGQRVTLRCSPRSGDLSVYWYQQSLDQGLQFLIQYYNGEERAKGNILERFSAQQFPDLHSELNLSSLELGDSALYFCASTWGEETQYFGPGTRLLVL.

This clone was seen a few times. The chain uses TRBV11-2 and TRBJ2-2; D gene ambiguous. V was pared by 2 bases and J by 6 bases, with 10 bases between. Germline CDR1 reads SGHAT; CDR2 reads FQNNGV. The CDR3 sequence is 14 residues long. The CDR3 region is CASSLNPNAGELFF. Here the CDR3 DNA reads TGTGCCAGCAGCTTAAACCCGAATGCCGGGGAGCTGTTTTTT.

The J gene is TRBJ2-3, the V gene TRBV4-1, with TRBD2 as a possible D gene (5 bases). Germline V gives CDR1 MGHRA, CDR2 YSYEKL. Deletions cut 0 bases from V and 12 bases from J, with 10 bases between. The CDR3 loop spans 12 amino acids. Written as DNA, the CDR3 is TGCGCCAGCAGCCAAGATATGGGGAGTCAGTATTTT. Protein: CASSQDMGSQYF.

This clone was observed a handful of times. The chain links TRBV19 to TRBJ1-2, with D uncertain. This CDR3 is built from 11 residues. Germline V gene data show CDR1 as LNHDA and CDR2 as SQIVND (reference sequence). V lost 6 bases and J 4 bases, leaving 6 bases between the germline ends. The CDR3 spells CASSNRYGYTF. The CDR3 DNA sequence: TGTGCCAGTAGCAACCGCTATGGCTACACCTTC.

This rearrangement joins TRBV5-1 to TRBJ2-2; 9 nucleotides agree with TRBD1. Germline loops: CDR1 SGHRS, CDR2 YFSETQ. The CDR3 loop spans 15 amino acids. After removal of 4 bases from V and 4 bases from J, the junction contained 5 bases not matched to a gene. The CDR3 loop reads CASSKGQGSTGELFF. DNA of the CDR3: TGCGCCAGCAGCAAGGGACAGGGAAGCACCGGGGAGCTGTTTTTT.

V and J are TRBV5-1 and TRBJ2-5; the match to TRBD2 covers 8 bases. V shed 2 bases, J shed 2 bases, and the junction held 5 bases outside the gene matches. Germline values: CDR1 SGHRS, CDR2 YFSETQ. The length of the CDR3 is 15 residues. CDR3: CASSFGSSGQETQYF. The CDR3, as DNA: TGCGCCAGCAGCTTTGGGTCTAGCGGGCAAGAGACCCAGTACTTC. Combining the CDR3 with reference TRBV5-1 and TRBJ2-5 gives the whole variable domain KAGVTQTPRYLIKTRGQQVTLSCSPISGHRSVSWYQQTPGQGLQFLFEYFSETQRNKGNFPGRFSGRQFSNSRSEMNVSTLELGDSALYLCASSFGSSGQETQYFGPGTRLLVL.

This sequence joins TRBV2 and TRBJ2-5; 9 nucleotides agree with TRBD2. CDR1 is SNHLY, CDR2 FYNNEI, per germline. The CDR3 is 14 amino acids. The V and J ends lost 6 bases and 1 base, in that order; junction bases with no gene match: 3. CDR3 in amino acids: CASRETSGQETQYF. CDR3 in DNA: TGTGCCAGCAGGGAGACTAGCGGCCAAGAGACCCAGTACTTC.

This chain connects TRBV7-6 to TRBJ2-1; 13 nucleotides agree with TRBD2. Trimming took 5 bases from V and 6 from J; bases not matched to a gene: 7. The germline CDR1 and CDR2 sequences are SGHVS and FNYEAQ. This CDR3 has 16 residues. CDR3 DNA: TGTGCCAGCAGCGCACCCGGGACTAGCGGGGCCAATGAGCAGTTCTTC. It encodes CASSAPGTSGANEQFF.

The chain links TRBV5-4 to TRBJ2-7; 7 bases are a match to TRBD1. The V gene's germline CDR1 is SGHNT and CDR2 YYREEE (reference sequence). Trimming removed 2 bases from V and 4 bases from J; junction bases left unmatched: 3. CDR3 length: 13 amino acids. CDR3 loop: CASSLGGRYEQYF. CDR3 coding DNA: TGTGCCAGCAGCTTAGGGGGCCGATACGAGCAGTACTTC.

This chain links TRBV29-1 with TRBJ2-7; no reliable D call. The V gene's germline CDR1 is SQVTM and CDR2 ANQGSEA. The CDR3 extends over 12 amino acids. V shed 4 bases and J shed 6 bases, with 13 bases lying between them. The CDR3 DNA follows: TGCAGCGTTGGTAACCACATGGGCGAGCAGTACTTC. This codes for CSVGNHMGEQYF.

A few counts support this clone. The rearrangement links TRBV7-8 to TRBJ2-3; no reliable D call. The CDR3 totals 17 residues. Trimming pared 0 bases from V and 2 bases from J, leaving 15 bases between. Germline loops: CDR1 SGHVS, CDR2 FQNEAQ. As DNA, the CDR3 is TGTGCCAGCAGCTTAGCGCACTTCAGCGCCCCCACAGATACGCAGTATTTT. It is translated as CASSLAHFSAPTDTQYF.

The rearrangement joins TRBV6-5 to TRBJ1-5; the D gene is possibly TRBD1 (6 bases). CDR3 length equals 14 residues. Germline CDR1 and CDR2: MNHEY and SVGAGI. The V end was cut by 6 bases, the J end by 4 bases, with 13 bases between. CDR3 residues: CASRPDRKNQPQHF. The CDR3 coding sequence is TGTGCCAGCAGACCTGACAGGAAGAATCAGCCCCAGCATTTT.

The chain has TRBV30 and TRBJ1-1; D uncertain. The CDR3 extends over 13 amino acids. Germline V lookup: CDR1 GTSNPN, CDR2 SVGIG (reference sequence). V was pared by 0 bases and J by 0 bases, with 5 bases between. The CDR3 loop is CAWSVGLNTEAFF. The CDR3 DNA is TGTGCCTGGAGTGTAGGGCTGAACACTGAAGCTTTCTTT.

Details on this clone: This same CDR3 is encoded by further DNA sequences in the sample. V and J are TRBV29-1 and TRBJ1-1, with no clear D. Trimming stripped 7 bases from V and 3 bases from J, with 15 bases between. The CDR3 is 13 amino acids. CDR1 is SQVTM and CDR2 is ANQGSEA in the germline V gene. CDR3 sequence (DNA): TGCAGCGCCCAGACGGAATCTCACACTGAAGCTTTCTTT. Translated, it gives CSAQTESHTEAFF.

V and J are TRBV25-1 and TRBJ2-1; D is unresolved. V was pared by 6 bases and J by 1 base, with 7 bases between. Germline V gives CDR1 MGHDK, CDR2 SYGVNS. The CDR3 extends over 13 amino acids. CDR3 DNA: TGTGCCAGCAGGGATACGTCCTACAATGAGCAGTTCTTC. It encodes CASRDTSYNEQFF.

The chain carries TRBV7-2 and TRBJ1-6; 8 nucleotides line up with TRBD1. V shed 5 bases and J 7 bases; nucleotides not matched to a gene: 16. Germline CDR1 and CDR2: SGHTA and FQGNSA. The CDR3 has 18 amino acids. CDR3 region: CASSPKSINDRGNSPLHF. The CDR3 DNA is TGTGCCAGCAGCCCCAAATCTATAAACGACAGGGGAAATTCACCCCTCCACTTT.

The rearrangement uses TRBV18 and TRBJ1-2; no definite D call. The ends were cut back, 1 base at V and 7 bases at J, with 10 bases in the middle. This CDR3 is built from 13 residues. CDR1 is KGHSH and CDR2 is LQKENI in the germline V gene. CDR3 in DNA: TGTGCCAGCTCACCACTTTTGCGAAGTGGCTACACCTTC. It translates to CASSPLLRSGYTF.

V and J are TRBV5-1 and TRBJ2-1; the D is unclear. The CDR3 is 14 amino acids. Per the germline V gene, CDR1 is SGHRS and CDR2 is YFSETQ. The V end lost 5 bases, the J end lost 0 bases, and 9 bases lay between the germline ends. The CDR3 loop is CASRETGSYNEQFF. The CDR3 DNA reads TGCGCCAGCAGAGAGACGGGCTCCTACAATGAGCAGTTCTTC.

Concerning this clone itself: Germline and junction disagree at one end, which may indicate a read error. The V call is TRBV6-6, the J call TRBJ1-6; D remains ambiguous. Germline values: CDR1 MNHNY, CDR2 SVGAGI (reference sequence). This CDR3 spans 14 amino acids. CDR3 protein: CASSRSGNGSLLHF. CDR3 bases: TGTGCCAGCAGTAGGAGCGGTAATGGTTCACTCCTCCACTTT.

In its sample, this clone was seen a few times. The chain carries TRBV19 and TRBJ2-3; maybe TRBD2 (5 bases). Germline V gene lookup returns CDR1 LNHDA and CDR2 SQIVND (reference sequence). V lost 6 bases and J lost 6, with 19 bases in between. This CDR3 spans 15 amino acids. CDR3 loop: CASRDRGSYSDTQYF. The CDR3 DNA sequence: TGTGCCAGTAGGGATCGGGGTTCGTATTCCGATACGCAGTATTTT.

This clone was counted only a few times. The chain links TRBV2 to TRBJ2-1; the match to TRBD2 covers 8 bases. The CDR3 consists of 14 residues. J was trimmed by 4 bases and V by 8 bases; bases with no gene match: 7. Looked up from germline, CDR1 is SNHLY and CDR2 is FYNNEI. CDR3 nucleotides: TGTGCCAGCCTATTTAGCGGGAATTACAATGAGCAGTTCTTC. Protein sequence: CASLFSGNYNEQFF.

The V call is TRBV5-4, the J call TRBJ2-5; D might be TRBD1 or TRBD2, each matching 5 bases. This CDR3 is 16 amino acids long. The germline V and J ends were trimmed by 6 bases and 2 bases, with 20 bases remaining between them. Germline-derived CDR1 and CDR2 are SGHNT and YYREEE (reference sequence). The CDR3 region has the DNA TGTGCCAGCACCAGGACTGGGGGTGGTTGGCAAGAGACCCAGTACTTC. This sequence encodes CASTRTGGGWQETQYF. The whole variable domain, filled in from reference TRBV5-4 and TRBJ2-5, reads ETGVTQSPTHLIKTRGQQVTLRCSSQSGHNTVSWYQQALGQGPQFIFQYYREEENGRGNFPPRFSGLQFPNYSSELNVNALELDDSALYLCASTRTGGGWQETQYFGPGTRLLVL.

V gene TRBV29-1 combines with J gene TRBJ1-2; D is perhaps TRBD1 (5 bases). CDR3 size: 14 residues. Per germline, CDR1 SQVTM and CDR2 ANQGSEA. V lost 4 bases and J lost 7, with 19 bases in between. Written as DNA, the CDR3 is TGCAGCGTTGTGGGGCAGTCAAGTGGAAGTGGCTACACCTTC. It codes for CSVVGQSSGSGYTF.

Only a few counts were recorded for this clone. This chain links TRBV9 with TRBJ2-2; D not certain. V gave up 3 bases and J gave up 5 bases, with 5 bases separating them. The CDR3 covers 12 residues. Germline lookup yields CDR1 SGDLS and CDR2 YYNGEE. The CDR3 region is CASSEGTGELFF. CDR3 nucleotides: TGTGCCAGCAGCGAGGGAACCGGGGAGCTGTTTTTT.

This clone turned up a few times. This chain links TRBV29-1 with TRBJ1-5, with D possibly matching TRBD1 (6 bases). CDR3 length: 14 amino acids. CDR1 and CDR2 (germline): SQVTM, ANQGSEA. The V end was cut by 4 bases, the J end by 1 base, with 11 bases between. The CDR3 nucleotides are TGCAGCGTTGGGACAGATCGAAGCAATCAGCCCCAGCATTTT. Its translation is CSVGTDRSNQPQHF.

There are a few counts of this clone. CDR3 sequence (DNA): TGTGCCAGCAGCCTCCTAGACAGGAGCGATCAGCCCCAGCATTTT. Protein: CASSLLDRSDQPQHF. The chain has TRBV5-6 and TRBJ1-5, with D possibly being TRBD1 (6 bases). The CDR3 is made up of 15 amino acids. V was trimmed by 4 bases and J by 5 bases, leaving 16 bases between them. Per the germline V gene, CDR1 is SGHDT and CDR2 is YYEEEE.

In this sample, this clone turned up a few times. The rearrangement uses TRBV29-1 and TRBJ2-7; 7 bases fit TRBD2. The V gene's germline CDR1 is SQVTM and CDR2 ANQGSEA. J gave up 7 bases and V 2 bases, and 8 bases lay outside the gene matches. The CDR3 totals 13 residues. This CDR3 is CSVEQGGVKEQYF. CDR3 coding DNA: TGCAGCGTTGAACAGGGAGGGGTTAAGGAGCAGTACTTC.